This T cell receptor (beta chain) derives from a study of CD8 T cells in Susac syndrome. When the RNA was reverse transcribed, random hexamers were used with an input of about 0.45 to 1 ug. TCR beta CDR3 was amplified by immunoSEQ multiplex PCR. This amplification extended across 54 Vbeta and 13 Jbeta segments. TCRdb analysed the immunoSEQ multiplex PCR reads with MiXCR anew, one entry per CDR3 protein. The table lists 100,000 to 150,000 distinct CDR3 sequences, 85% to 95% of them singletons. Germline values: CDR1 SGDLS, CDR2 YYNGEE. This CDR3 is 14 amino acids long. The V segment lost 0 bases and the J segment 6 bases; nucleotides outside the gene matches: 2.

This chain uses TRBV9 with TRBJ1-1; 10 positions agree with TRBD1. Sequencing was performed on CD8+ T cells from PBMCs. The TCR was taken from a human donor with multiple sclerosis. The CDR3 DNA reads as TGTGCCAGCAGCGTAGCCGGGACAGGGGCTGAAGCTTTCTTT. This codes for CASSVAGTGAEAFF.